Below are 13 T cell receptor beta chains sequenced from a single sample in a study of blood T cells in healthy people across ages. Together with a sample-barcoded 5' primer, a J-beta primer mix was included in a second PCR lasting about 7 to 11 cycles. TCRdb used MiXCR to reprocess the 5' RACE reads, holding one entry per CDR3 protein. The table lists about 1.6 million distinct CDR3 sequences, roughly 32% of them singletons. Sequenced material: blood. The source of these receptors is a woman aged 30 to 39 in good health.

This clonotype has a handful of counts. V gene TRBV30 combines with J gene TRBJ1-1; D is undetermined. Per germline, CDR1 GTSNPN and CDR2 SVGIG (reference sequence). The CDR3 runs to 11 residues. Trimming shortened V by 5 bases and J by 4 bases, and 8 bases separated the two germline ends. The CDR3 protein is CAWALRTEAFF. The CDR3 DNA follows: TGTGCCTGGGCACTGCGCACTGAAGCTTTCTTT.

The chain recombines TRBV28 with TRBJ2-2; D is unclear. The germline CDR1 and CDR2 sequences are MDHEN and SYDVKM. The V gene lost 6 bases and the J gene lost 5 bases, with 7 bases spanning the gap. The CDR3 has 12 residues. CDR3 loop: CASSTPTGELFF. The CDR3 DNA reads TGTGCCAGCAGCACCCCGACCGGGGAGCTGTTTTTT.

The chain has TRBV6-5 and TRBJ2-7; 10 bases line up with TRBD1. Per the germline V gene, CDR1 is MNHEY and CDR2 is SVGAGI. The J segment lost 2 bases and the V segment lost 5 bases, leaving 6 bases of the junction unmatched. This CDR3 region has 15 residues. The CDR3, as DNA: TGTGCCAGCAGTCGGATGGGACAGGGGCCCTACGAGCAGTACTTC. It codes for CASSRMGQGPYEQYF.

This clonotype was counted between two and nine times. V gene TRBV25-1 combines with J gene TRBJ2-3, with D perhaps given as TRBD1 or TRBD2 (5 bases each). The ends were cut back, 4 bases at V and 1 base at J, with 12 bases in the middle. This CDR3 has 15 amino acids. CDR1 and CDR2 (germline): MGHDK, SYGVNS. The CDR3 reads CASSVPVGGTDTQYF. Here the CDR3 DNA reads TGTGCCAGCAGTGTGCCGGTGGGGGGCACAGATACGCAGTATTTT. The full variable domain, with the rest looked up from reference TRBV25-1 and TRBJ2-3, is EADIYQTPRYLVIGTGKKITLECSQTMGHDKMYWYQQDPGMELHLIHYSYGVNSTEKGDLSSESTVSRIRTEHFPLTLESARPSHTSQYLCASSVPVGGTDTQYFGPGTRLTVL.

This clonotype has just a few counts. J is TRBJ1-6 and V is TRBV4-2; tentatively, D is TRBD1 (5 bases). The germline V gene encodes CDR1 LGHNA and CDR2 YNFKEQ. V lost 0 bases and J 11 bases, leaving 14 bases between the germline ends. The CDR3 totals 15 residues. The CDR3 DNA reads as TGTGCCAGCAGCCAAGAAAATTCACGGGGCACACCCCTCCACTTT. The encoded protein is CASSQENSRGTPLHF.

This clonotype appeared many times. The chain has TRBV29-1 and TRBJ2-3, with 9 bases matching TRBD1. The CDR3 is 13 amino acids. Losses at the gene ends were 7 bases for V and 0 bases for J; bases not matched to a gene: 2. Germline loops: CDR1 SQVTM, CDR2 ANQGSEA. CDR3 protein: CSAGQGSTDTQYF. In DNA, the CDR3 is TGCAGCGCAGGACAGGGGAGCACAGATACGCAGTATTTT.

This clonotype was seen a single time. The chain carries TRBV30 and TRBJ2-5, with D possibly matching TRBD1 (5 bases). TRBJ2-7 matches the DNA end more closely, so the J call is doubtful. This CDR3 spans 14 amino acids. Germline CDR1 and CDR2: GTSNPN and SVGIG (reference sequence). CDR3 residues: CAWRLNGRVYEQYF. The CDR3 coding sequence is TGTGCCTGGAGGTTGAATGGCAGGGTATACGAGCAGTACTTC.

The chain has TRBV27 and TRBJ2-1; D assignment may be TRBD1 or TRBD2 (5 bases each). In germline, CDR1 is MNHEY, CDR2 SMNVEV (reference sequence). The CDR3 totals 15 residues. V gave up 3 bases and J gave up 4 bases, with 13 bases separating them. The CDR3 DNA reads TGTGCCAGCAGTTTTGGGGGAGTAACTTACAATGAGCAGTTCTTC. This sequence encodes CASSFGGVTYNEQFF.

The chain has TRBV27 and TRBJ2-3; a weak D match, TRBD2 (6 bases). Deletions cut 3 bases from V and 6 bases from J, with 13 bases between. The CDR3 is 14 residues long. Germline V lookup: CDR1 MNHEY, CDR2 SMNVEV (reference sequence). This chain's CDR3 is CASSLEKGRDTQYF. The CDR3 bases are TGTGCCAGCAGTTTGGAGAAGGGGAGGGATACGCAGTATTTT.

The rearrangement uses TRBV6-6 and TRBJ1-2, with 7 nucleotides matching TRBD1. CDR1 is MNHNY, CDR2 SVGAGI, per germline (reference sequence). The length of the CDR3 is 16 residues. Trimming removed 0 bases from V and 0 bases from J; junction bases left unmatched: 4. The CDR3 here is CASSYSPGQTNYGYTF. CDR3 DNA: TGTGCCAGCAGTTACTCGCCGGGACAGACTAACTATGGCTACACCTTC.

CDR3 region: CASRATGTRGGGNEQFF. DNA of the CDR3: TGTGCCAGCAGAGCTACAGGGACTCGGGGGGGAGGCAATGAGCAGTTCTTC. V is TRBV2 and J is TRBJ2-1; 8 bases are a match to TRBD2. CDR1 is SNHLY and CDR2 is FYNNEI in the germline V gene. The CDR3 totals 17 residues. Trimming at V came to 6 bases and at J to 6 bases, leaving 16 bases not matched to a gene.

V usage is TRBV7-3 and J usage is TRBJ2-6; D tentatively reads TRBD1 or TRBD2 (6 bases each). Trimming removed 1 base from V and 13 bases from J, with 14 bases in between. The germline gives CDR1 SGHTA, CDR2 FQGTGA. The CDR3 is made up of 14 amino acids. CDR3 bases: TGTGCCAGCAGCTTAATGAGGGGGGCCGGGGTCCTGACTTTC. It specifies CASSLMRGAGVLTF.

This rearrangement joins TRBV6-1 to TRBJ2-3, with D possibly being TRBD2 (5 bases). Germline V gene data show CDR1 as MNHNS and CDR2 as SASEGT. The V end lost 8 bases, the J end lost 0 bases, and 15 bases lay between the germline ends. The CDR3 sequence is 15 residues long. The CDR3 sequence is CASWEQTLSTDTQYF. The CDR3 DNA follows: TGTGCCAGCTGGGAGCAAACGTTAAGCACAGATACGCAGTATTTT.